This T cell receptor (beta chain) was recorded in a study of CD8+ T cells in alopecia areata. About this clone itself: Antigen: not known.

Specimens obtained from alopecia areata patients comprised lesional scalp punch biopsies and peripheral blood. Germline CDR1 reads MGHRA; CDR2 reads YSYEKL. CDR3 length: 14 residues. The J segment lost 4 bases and the V segment lost 1 base, leaving 3 bases of the junction unmatched. Following extraction, RNA underwent reverse transcription to cDNA, which served as the sequencing template. TCRdb keeps only in-frame clones here, not all; method: immunoSEQ multiplex PCR. This sample carries approximately 98,000 clones, 45% to 60% of them seen once, and the ten largest clones take roughly 25%. Study-level points and caveats: Sequenced scalp T cells also include alphabeta T cells resident in normal skin. Lesional tissue from the scalp (especially in alopecia totalis/universalis) showed higher clonality than normal scalp.

The sample was NKG2D-low CD8+ T cells sorted from blood. The genes are TRBV4-1 and TRBJ2-7; 8 nucleotides match TRBD2. This clonotype originated in a human donor with alopecia areata. CDR3 nucleotides: TGCGCCAGCAGCCAAGGGCGGGGGGCTTACGAGCAGTACTTC. Amino acid sequence: CASSQGRGAYEQYF.